This T cell receptor beta chain was sequenced during a study of Ad26.COV2.S vaccination and SARS-CoV-2 variants. This clone showed up just once. Its antigen is unknown. V shed 0 bases, J shed 8 bases, and the junction held 7 bases outside the gene matches. CDR3 length equals 15 residues. The germline gives CDR1 SGDLS, CDR2 YYNGEE. Sequencing was performed with immunoSEQ multiplex PCR; in TCRdb, only in-frame clones are kept and a portion is missing. The profile shows 440,000 or so clones, about 90% of them singletons. Treatment described: around 19 received Ad26.COV2.S at low or high dose, single or two shots; 5 received placebo; per-sample allocation not given. Sampling was done on day 63 after the first vaccine or placebo injection. Built on an Ad26 vector, the vaccine expressed Wuhan-strain SARS-CoV-2 spike. General study results and limits: Spike-specific responses of CD8+ and CD4+ T cells were reported to display substantial breadth after vaccination. Vaccine and placebo recipients had comparable breadth of non-spike TCRs.

The source is a person between 18 and 65 years old who received the Ad26.COV2.S COVID-19 vaccine or a placebo. The chain couples TRBV9 to TRBJ2-1; 8 bases map to TRBD2. Specimen: peripheral blood, collected in a trial of Ad26.COV2.S vaccine versus placebo. This CDR3 is CASSVGGRRGDEQFF. The CDR3 DNA follows: TGTGCCAGCAGCGTAGGCGGGAGGCGCGGAGATGAGCAGTTCTTC.